These T cell receptor beta chains were read from a single sample in a study of response to subunit inactivated influenza vaccine. TCRdb re-called the RT-PCR reads through MiXCR, storing one row per CDR3 protein. Seen here are 530,000 or so distinct CDR3 sequences, roughly 25% observed once, and the top ten hold around 1.8%. This sample comprised CD4+ T cells sorted from PBMCs, obtained more than 4 days after vaccination. These TCRs come from a man aged 45-65 years who received an inactivated influenza vaccine. Both conserved end residues are part of each CDR3. Each record gives: V gene, J gene, clone size, CDR3 protein. Only part of the rows carry a size: once, few, many, or a class if the clone is expanded.

TRBV7-9	TRBJ2-4	NA	CASSLSGQRRAKNIQYF
TRBV7-2	TRBJ2-2	NA	CASSLEGSSAVMELFF
TRBV5-5	TRBJ2-7	NA	CASSERTGSYEQYF
TRBV29-1	TRBJ2-3	many	CSVERPTGADTQYF
TRBV29-1	TRBJ2-5	few	CSAGTVKRQGETQYF
TRBV4-2	TRBJ2-1	few	CASSQTGTLPWNEQFF
TRBV20-1	TRBJ2-7	NA	CSARDEGGFSYEQYF
TRBV28	TRBJ2-2	few	CASSLLIIAGTNTGELFF
TRBV5-5	TRBJ2-1	few	CASSRIGADEQFF
TRBV7-9	TRBJ2-7	few	CAAGLSGSYEQYF
TRBV28	TRBJ2-1	few	CASSWRDRYYNEQFF
TRBV12-3/TRBV12-4	TRBJ1-4	NA	CASSQTVGGKLFF
TRBV3-1	TRBJ2-1	few	CASSQDLAGGHNEQFF
TRBV28	TRBJ2-7	NA	CATSGQGAGEQYF
TRBV10-3	TRBJ2-1	many	CAISGLGLAGPYNEQFF
TRBV10-3	TRBJ2-3	many	CAISESNSGTDTQYF
TRBV7-2	TRBJ2-5	few	CASSILETQYF
TRBV30	TRBJ2-4	few	CAWGQGGNIQYF
TRBV7-9	TRBJ2-1	NA	CASSLDRVEFF